Each of the 13 T cell receptor beta chains below was sequenced from the same sample in a study of blood T cells in healthy people across ages. Primed by a sample-barcoded 5' primer and a J-beta primer mix, a second PCR proceeded for 7 to 11 cycles. TCRdb ran MiXCR on the 5' RACE reads and lists one entry per CDR3 protein. The table shows hundreds of thousands of distinct CDR3 sequences, with 53% occurring only once. Sequenced material: blood. The receptor source for this set is an elderly man in good health.

J is TRBJ2-5 and V is TRBV4-1, with 7 bases lining up with TRBD1. The CDR3 is made up of 16 amino acids. V gave up 1 base and J gave up 2 bases; unmatched junction bases: 7. Germline V CDR1 and CDR2: MGHRA, YSYEKL. CDR3 nucleotides: TGCGCCAGCAGCCAAGCTCCGACAGGGCTACAAGAGACCCAGTACTTC. It yields the protein CASSQAPTGLQETQYF.

There are many counts of this clonotype. V usage is TRBV29-1 and J usage is TRBJ2-3; TRBD1 is a possible D gene (5 bases). CDR1 SQVTM and CDR2 ANQGSEA come from the germline V gene. This CDR3 region has 12 residues. V was pared by 5 bases and J by 3 bases, with 9 bases between. CDR3 amino acids: CSVQTVTDTQYF. The CDR3 bases are TGCAGCGTTCAGACAGTAACAGATACGCAGTATTTT.

The gene calls are TRBV20-1 and TRBJ2-7; 12 nucleotides line up with TRBD1. Per germline, CDR1 DFQATT and CDR2 SNEGSKA (reference sequence). V lost 5 bases, J lost 6 bases, and 11 bases stayed unmatched. The CDR3 loop spans 15 amino acids. CDR3 sequence (DNA): TGCAGTGCTCCCCATCCCGGGACAGGGGGCCGCGAGCAGTACTTC. Its protein is CSAPHPGTGGREQYF.

The chain employs TRBV25-1 and TRBJ1-4, with 7 bases that match TRBD1. From germline, CDR1 is MGHDK and CDR2 SYGVNS. Trimming at V came to 4 bases and at J to 8 bases, leaving 13 bases not matched to a gene. The length of the CDR3 is 16 residues. As DNA, the CDR3 is TGTGCCAGCAGTGTGGGGGCCCAGGGGGGAAACGAAAAACTGTTTTTT. It translates to CASSVGAQGGNEKLFF.

This chain joins TRBV2 and TRBJ2-3; 12 bases match TRBD2. Trimming cost V 3 bases and J 3 bases; bases outside gene matches: 10. This CDR3 has 18 amino acids. CDR1 is SNHLY, CDR2 FYNNEI, per germline. The CDR3 here is CASSDQRLAGVPTDTQYF. CDR3 nucleotide sequence: TGTGCCAGCAGTGACCAACGACTAGCGGGAGTACCAACAGATACGCAGTATTTT.

V and J are TRBV6-5 and TRBJ1-5; D perhaps matches TRBD1 (5 bases). The V end lost 6 bases, the J end lost 9 bases, and 21 bases lay between the germline ends. The CDR3 is made up of 15 amino acids. CDR1 MNHEY and CDR2 SVGAGI come from the germline V gene. The CDR3 bases are TGTGCCAGCAGCGTCCTTGGGCAGGGCGGTGGGCCCCAGCATTTT. Protein sequence: CASSVLGQGGGPQHF.

The count of this clonotype is one. Relative to the germline gene, one junction end is altered; a read error may explain this. CDR3 region: CASSPRAGPGNEQYF. Here the CDR3 DNA reads TGCGCCAGCTCACCGAGGGCAGGTCCGGGGAACGAGCAGTACTTC. V usage is TRBV18 and J usage is TRBJ2-7; D may be TRBD2 (5 bases). The CDR3 is 15 amino acids. The germline V gene has CDR1 KGHSH and CDR2 LQKENI.

J is TRBJ2-1 and V is TRBV20-1, with D tentatively TRBD2 (7 bases). V lost 6 bases and J 15 bases, leaving 18 bases between the germline ends. CDR1 DFQATT and CDR2 SNEGSKA come from the germline V gene (reference sequence). The CDR3 has 11 residues. CDR3 sequence: CSAGDYRALFF. CDR3 in DNA: TGCAGTGCGGGGGACTACAGGGCCTTGTTCTTC.

This clonotype showed up just once. A much more abundant neighbour one base away suggests this may be a read error. The chain carries TRBV6-6 and TRBJ2-3; no clear D. This CDR3 comprises 13 residues. The germline V gene has CDR1 MNHNY and CDR2 SVGAGI (reference sequence). With 7 bases removed from V and 3 bases from J, the gap between germline ends came to 11 bases. For the CDR3, the DNA is TGTGCCAGCACCCCGGGTGAGACAGATACGCAGTATTTT. Its translation: CASTPGETDTQYF.

The chain carries TRBV5-1 and TRBJ2-1; 11 bases map to TRBD2. The last part of the DNA fits TRBJ2-7 better; the J call may be wrong. The length of the CDR3 is 17 residues. Germline CDR1 SGHRS, CDR2 YFSETQ. CDR3 residues: CASSFRGTSGPYNEQYF. CDR3 DNA sequence: TGCGCCAGCAGCTTCCGGGGGACTAGCGGACCCTACAATGAGCAGTACTTC.

The J gene is TRBJ2-1, the V gene TRBV27, with D possibly being TRBD1 or TRBD2 (5 bases each). The germline V and J ends were trimmed by 4 bases and 1 base, with 11 bases remaining between them. CDR1 MNHEY and CDR2 SMNVEV come from the germline V gene (reference sequence). There are 15 residues in the CDR3. The CDR3 DNA reads TGTGCCAGCAGTTCCCGGGACCAATCCTACAATGAGCAGTTCTTC. Residues: CASSSRDQSYNEQFF.

This clonotype has only a few counts. In DNA form, the CDR3 reads TGTGCCAGCAGCTTACGGGGGGTCGGCAGGGGTCACAATGAGCAGTTCTTC. As protein: CASSLRGVGRGHNEQFF. The chain has TRBV7-2 and TRBJ2-1, with D perhaps TRBD2 (7 bases). The length of the CDR3 is 17 residues. Germline V gene data show CDR1 as SGHTA and CDR2 as FQGNSA. V was clipped by 2 bases and J by 5 bases, with 19 bases between them.

The V call is TRBV18, the J call TRBJ2-1; weak D call: TRBD1 (6 bases). Looked up from germline, CDR1 is KGHSH and CDR2 is LQKENI. The CDR3 extends over 16 amino acids. V was trimmed by 3 bases and J by 7 bases, leaving 19 bases between them. The CDR3, as DNA: TGTGCCAGCTCACCGCCCGGACAGTCTAATGGGAATGAGCAGTTCTTC. This sequence encodes CASSPPGQSNGNEQFF.